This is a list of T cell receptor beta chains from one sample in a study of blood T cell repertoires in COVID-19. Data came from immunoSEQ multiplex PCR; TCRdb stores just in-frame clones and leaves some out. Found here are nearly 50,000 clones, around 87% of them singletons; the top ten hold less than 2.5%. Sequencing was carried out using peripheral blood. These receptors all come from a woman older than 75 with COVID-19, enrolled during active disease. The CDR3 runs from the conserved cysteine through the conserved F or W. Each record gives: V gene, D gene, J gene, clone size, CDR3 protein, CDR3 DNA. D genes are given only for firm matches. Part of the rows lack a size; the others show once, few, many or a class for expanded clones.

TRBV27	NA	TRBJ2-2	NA	CASSFSKGAGELFF	TGTGCCAGCAGTTTTTCCAAGGGGGCCGGGGAGCTGTTTTTT
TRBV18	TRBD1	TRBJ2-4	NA	CASSPRFVTGDIQYF	TGTGCCAGCTCACCAAGGTTCGTAACAGGGGACATTCAGTACTTC
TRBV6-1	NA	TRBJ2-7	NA	CASSERAGVSYEQYF	TGTGCCAGCAGTGAAAGAGCAGGGGTCTCCTACGAGCAGTACTTC
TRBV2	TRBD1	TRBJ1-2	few	CASNLQGVDGYTF	TGTGCCAGCAATCTACAGGGGGTGGATGGCTACACCTTC
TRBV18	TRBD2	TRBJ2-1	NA	CASSPSGTSVTYNEQFF	TGTGCCAGCTCACCATCCGGGACTAGCGTCACCTACAATGAGCAGTTCTTC
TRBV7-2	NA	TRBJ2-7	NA	CASSPGLANYEQYF	TGTGCCAGCAGCCCCGGCCTAGCGAATTACGAGCAGTACTTC
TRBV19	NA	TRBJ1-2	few	CASSSRGVVYGYTF	TGTGCCAGTAGTTCGCGGGGTGTGGTCTATGGCTACACCTTC
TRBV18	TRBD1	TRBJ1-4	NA	CASSPVQGASNEKLFF	TGTGCCAGCTCACCAGTCCAGGGGGCTTCTAATGAAAAACTGTTTTTT
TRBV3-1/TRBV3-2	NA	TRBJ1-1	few	CASSQSKGPYSEAFF	TGTGCCAGCAGCCAATCTAAGGGGCCCTACTCTGAAGCTTTCTTT
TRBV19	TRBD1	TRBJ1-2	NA	CASSIRDRSGVNYGYTF	TGTGCCAGTAGTATTCGGGACAGGAGTGGGGTAAACTATGGCTACACCTTC
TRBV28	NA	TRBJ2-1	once	CASSKGLRNLYNEQFF	TGTGCCAGCAGTAAGGGGTTGAGGAACCTCTACAATGAGCAGTTCTTC
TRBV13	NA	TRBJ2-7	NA	CASSPTYEQYF	TGTGCCAGCAGCCCAACCTACGAGCAGTACTTC
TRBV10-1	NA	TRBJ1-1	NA	CASSGQGTNTEAFF	TGCGCCAGCAGTGGGCAGGGAACGAACACTGAAGCTTTCTTT
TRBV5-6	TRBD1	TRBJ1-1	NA	CASSWGQGARVRTEAFF	TGTGCCAGCAGCTGGGGACAGGGGGCGCGGGTGAGGACTGAAGCTTTCTTT
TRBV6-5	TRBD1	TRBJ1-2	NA	CASRGTGRDYGYTF	TGTGCCAGCAGGGGGACAGGGAGGGATTATGGCTACACCTTC
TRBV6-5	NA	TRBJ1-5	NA	CASSYSYNQPQHF	TGTGCCAGCAGTTACTCTTACAATCAGCCCCAGCATTTT
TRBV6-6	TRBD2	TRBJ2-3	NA	CASVLAPQRGVDTQYF	TGTGCCAGCGTCCTCGCCCCCCAGCGGGGGGTTGATACGCAGTATTTT
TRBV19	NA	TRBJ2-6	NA	CASSQDRSGANVLTF	TGTGCCAGTAGCCAAGACAGGTCTGGGGCCAACGTCCTGACTTTC
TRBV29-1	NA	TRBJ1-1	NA	CSVSWGGNTEAFF	TGCAGCGTGAGCTGGGGGGGGAACACTGAAGCTTTCTTT
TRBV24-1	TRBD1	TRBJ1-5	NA	CATSDIGTGRNQPQHF	TGTGCCACCAGTGATATTGGGACAGGGAGAAATCAGCCCCAGCATTTT
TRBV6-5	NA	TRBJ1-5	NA	CASRRQNSNQPQHF	TGTGCCAGCAGGAGACAGAATAGCAATCAGCCCCAGCATTTT
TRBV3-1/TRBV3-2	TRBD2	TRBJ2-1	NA	CASSLGLARDNEQFF	TGTGCCAGCAGCCTCGGACTAGCAAGGGACAATGAGCAGTTCTTC
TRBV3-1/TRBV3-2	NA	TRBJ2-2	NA	CASTPRTGNTGELFF	TGTGCCAGCACCCCCCGGACGGGAAACACCGGGGAGCTGTTTTTT
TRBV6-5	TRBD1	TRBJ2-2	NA	CASSRIVRDSGELFF	TGTGCCAGCAGTAGGATAGTTAGGGACAGCGGGGAGCTGTTTTTT